The present T cell receptor (beta chain) was sequenced within a study of cytomegalovirus exposure and HLA in healthy donors. Study-level results: Using the classifier, cytomegalovirus status was reportedly diagnosed with high specificity and sensitivity. Productive rates of about 90% or about 30% were seen for most TCR beta V segments in an earlier analysis. There were some V segments, including TRBV6-2 and TRBV6-3, excluded as indistinguishable.

Germline CDR1 reads SGHAT; CDR2 reads FQNNGV. V dropped 5 bases and J dropped 8 bases, with 10 bases sitting between them. The CDR3 consists of 12 residues. It was with 60 Vbeta and 13 Jbeta primers that the PCR ran. Under the authors' procedure: About 11 million shared chains were among the 65 million to 85 million unique TCR beta chains that a later analysis counted. Assay: immunoSEQ multiplex PCR; the TCRdb copy retains only in-frame clones and omits some. From that table come the V and J calls and clone size; the DNA was used to work out D and trimming. The table shows 100,000 or so clones, with 60% to 80% occurring only once. For this clone: Its target is not known.

This sequence joins TRBV11-2 and TRBJ2-1; no firm D call. Input material: PBMCs. The receptor comes from a human donor in good health. In DNA form, the CDR3 reads TGTGCCAGCAGCCCCAGAGGCCATGAGCAGTTCTTC. Its translation: CASSPRGHEQFF.